Following are 24 T cell receptor beta chains from one sample sequenced in a study of OX40 agonist ivuxolimab in advanced cancers. The data were produced by immunoSEQ multiplex PCR, yet TCRdb's version contains in-frame clones alone and is incomplete. The sample contains approximately 99,000 clones, roughly 94% of which appear only once. Here the sequenced sample was CD4+ or CD8+ T cells sorted from blood, taken in a trial of the OX40 agonist ivuxolimab. The receptors here all came from an adult with an advanced solid tumor such as melanoma, head and neck, liver or kidney cancer.

V is TRBV6-6 and J is TRBJ2-7, with TRBD1 as a possible D gene (5 bases). Trimming stripped 4 bases from V and 7 bases from J, with 14 bases between. CDR1 and CDR2 (germline): MNHNY, SVGAGI (reference sequence). CDR3 length equals 13 residues. The chain's CDR3 is CASSSHPAGEQYF. In DNA form, the CDR3 reads TGTGCCAGCAGTTCCCACCCAGCAGGGGAGCAGTACTTC.

V gene TRBV7-2 combines with J gene TRBJ1-5; D is uncertain. Trimming left V 5 bases short and J 1 base short, with 9 bases between. This CDR3 spans 14 amino acids. CDR1 and CDR2 from the germline V gene are SGHTA and FQGNSA. CDR3 in amino acids: CASSPYISNQPQHF. The CDR3 region has the DNA TGTGCCAGCAGCCCTTATATAAGCAATCAGCCCCAGCATTTT. Full variable domain (outside the CDR3, taken from reference TRBV7-2 and TRBJ1-5): GAGVSQSPSNKVTEKGKDVELRCDPISGHTALYWYRQSLGQGLEFLIYFQGNSAPDKSGLPSDRFSAERTGGSVSTLTIQRTQQEDSAVYLCASSPYISNQPQHFGDGTRLSIL.

The chain recombines TRBV9 with TRBJ1-1, with a weak D call TRBD1 (6 bases). V lost 3 bases and J 4 bases, leaving 13 bases between the germline ends. Per germline, CDR1 SGDLS and CDR2 YYNGEE. The CDR3 runs to 14 residues. CDR3 nucleotides: TGTGCCAGCAGCGGGACAGTGACGGGCACTGAAGCTTTCTTT. It is translated as CASSGTVTGTEAFF.

The chain has TRBV5-1 and TRBJ2-3; D not certain. Trimming pared 2 bases from V and 0 bases from J, leaving 10 bases between. This CDR3 has 15 residues. Germline V lookup: CDR1 SGHRS, CDR2 YFSETQ. CDR3 nucleotide sequence: TGCGCCAGCAGCTTAAGGGTTCCTAGCACAGATACGCAGTATTTT. It yields the protein CASSLRVPSTDTQYF. The complete variable domain, with remaining parts taken from reference TRBV5-1 and TRBJ2-3, reads KAGVTQTPRYLIKTRGQQVTLSCSPISGHRSVSWYQQTPGQGLQFLFEYFSETQRNKGNFPGRFSGRQFSNSRSEMNVSTLELGDSALYLCASSLRVPSTDTQYFGPGTRLTVL.

The chain is built from TRBV11-2 and TRBJ1-2; D gene ambiguous. Trimming cost V 0 bases and J 4 bases, with 9 bases left between them. Germline CDR1 SGHAT, CDR2 FQNNGV. The CDR3 spans 14 residues. CDR3 nucleotides: TGTGCCAGCAGCTTAGATCTCCTACTCTATGGCTACACCTTC. This translates into CASSLDLLLYGYTF. Full variable domain (missing parts from reference TRBV11-2 and TRBJ1-2): EAGVAQSPRYKIIEKRQSVAFWCNPISGHATLYWYQQILGQGPKLLIQFQNNGVVDDSQLPKDRFSAERLKGVDSTLKIQPAKLEDSAVYLCASSLDLLLYGYTFGSGTRLTVV.

The chain recombines TRBV9 with TRBJ2-5; TRBD2 agrees at 11 bases. CDR3 length: 17 amino acids. The germline V gene encodes CDR1 SGDLS and CDR2 YYNGEE. With V trimmed by 0 bases and J by 2 bases, 6 bases remained unmatched. In nucleotides, the CDR3 is TGTGCCAGCAGCGTAGGAGCTAGCGGGGGGTGGCAAGAGACCCAGTACTTC. Amino acid sequence: CASSVGASGGWQETQYF.

The CDR3 loop reads CASSPGAGAGNEQFF. DNA for the CDR3: TGCGCCAGCAGCCCTGGCGCAGGGGCGGGGAATGAGCAGTTCTTC. The rearrangement uses TRBV4-3 and TRBJ2-1; D tentatively reads TRBD1 or TRBD2 (6 bases each). Germline V lookup: CDR1 LGHNA, CDR2 YSLEER. The CDR3 consists of 15 residues. The V end lost 4 bases, the J end lost 7 bases, and 17 bases lay between the germline ends.

The rearrangement uses TRBV5-1 and TRBJ1-1; D not certain. V shed 4 bases and J shed 1 base, with 17 bases lying between them. The germline gives CDR1 SGHRS, CDR2 YFSETQ. The CDR3 covers 16 residues. CDR3 in amino acids: CASSPLYIPGNTEAFF. The CDR3 nucleotides read TGCGCCAGCAGCCCGCTCTATATTCCAGGGAACACTGAAGCTTTCTTT.

Here the CDR3 DNA reads TGTGCCAGCAGCTTACGCAGGACCCTAAGAGGGGAAAAACTGTTTTTT. Amino acids: CASSLRRTLRGEKLFF. The chain joins TRBV7-8 to TRBJ1-4; D is undetermined. Trimming took off 2 bases at V and 8 bases at J, with 18 bases between the two ends. Germline V gives CDR1 SGHVS, CDR2 FQNEAQ. The CDR3 loop spans 16 amino acids.

The J gene is TRBJ2-1, the V gene TRBV2, with 8 bases aligning to TRBD2. This CDR3 is 15 amino acids long. Trimming removed 6 bases from V and 1 base from J; junction bases left unmatched: 5. Germline V lookup: CDR1 SNHLY, CDR2 FYNNEI. The chain's CDR3 is CASRNSGSSYNEQFF. CDR3 bases: TGTGCCAGCAGGAACAGCGGGAGTTCCTACAATGAGCAGTTCTTC.

The V gene is TRBV7-2, the J gene TRBJ2-3; 9 positions agree with TRBD2. The CDR3 runs to 15 residues. Germline CDR1 and CDR2: SGHTA and FQGNSA. V gave up 3 bases and J gave up 0 bases; unmatched junction bases: 1. The CDR3 DNA sequence: TGTGCCAGCAGCTTGACTAGCGGAAGCACAGATACGCAGTATTTT. Amino acid sequence: CASSLTSGSTDTQYF.

The chain carries TRBV28 and TRBJ2-3; D remains unclear. Germline V gene lookup returns CDR1 MDHEN and CDR2 SYDVKM. This CDR3 comprises 15 residues. The V gene lost 7 bases and the J gene lost 7 bases, with 21 bases spanning the gap. CDR3 bases: TGTGCCAGCACCCCGGGCCACCAGATCTCAAATACGCAGTATTTT. The encoded protein is CASTPGHQISNTQYF.

This clone has just one count. This rearrangement joins TRBV7-2 to TRBJ2-2; 7 nucleotides match TRBD1. J lost 4 bases, V lost 4 bases, and 9 bases had no gene match. Germline lookup yields CDR1 SGHTA and CDR2 FQGNSA. The CDR3 runs to 16 residues. The DNA of the CDR3 is TGTGCCAGCAGCTCCTACACCGGGACAGCCACCGGGGAGCTGTTTTTT. This encodes CASSSYTGTATGELFF. Drawing the rest from reference TRBV7-2 and TRBJ2-2, the complete variable domain is GAGVSQSPSNKVTEKGKDVELRCDPISGHTALYWYRQSLGQGLEFLIYFQGNSAPDKSGLPSDRFSAERTGGSVSTLTIQRTQQEDSAVYLCASSSYTGTATGELFFGEGSRLTVL.

The V and J genes are TRBV21-1 and TRBJ1-2. TRBV21-1 is noted as a pseudogene. The CDR3 totals 15 residues. CDR3 sequence reads: CASNQGAGGNYGYTF. CDR3 coding DNA: TGTGCCAGCAACCAAGGGGCCGGGGGTAACTATGGCTACACCTTC.

The chain is built from TRBV25-1 and TRBJ2-1; D is uncertain. CDR1 is MGHDK and CDR2 is SYGVNS in the germline V gene. Trimming took 7 bases from V and 0 from J, leaving 7 bases between them. This CDR3 spans 13 amino acids. CDR3 bases: TGTGCCAGCACGCAGAGCTCCTACAATGAGCAGTTCTTC. Translation: CASTQSSYNEQFF.

The CDR3 DNA reads as TGTGCCAGCAGTTACTCGGTGAATCCGGGCGAGCAGTACTTC. Translation gives CASSYSVNPGEQYF. The V call is TRBV6-5, the J call TRBJ2-7; no reliable D call. V shed 0 bases and J shed 6 bases, with 12 bases lying between them. This CDR3 has 14 amino acids. Per the germline V gene, CDR1 is MNHEY and CDR2 is SVGAGI.

The rearrangement joins TRBV5-5 to TRBJ2-6; 8 bases map to TRBD1. The CDR3 is 18 residues long. CDR1 SGHKS and CDR2 YYEKEE come from the germline V gene (reference sequence). V lost 2 bases and J lost 0; bases outside the gene matches: 7. CDR3 residues: CASSFRTGIPSGANVLTF. In DNA, the CDR3 is TGTGCCAGCAGCTTTAGGACAGGGATTCCCTCTGGGGCCAACGTCCTGACTTTC.

This clone showed up just once. The chain employs TRBV2 and TRBJ2-1, with 10 nucleotides matching TRBD1. CDR1 is SNHLY, CDR2 FYNNEI, per germline. V shed 6 bases and J 8 bases; nucleotides not matched to a gene: 7. The CDR3 is 14 residues long. The CDR3 sequence is CASSEGQGTDEQFF. The CDR3 region has the DNA TGTGCCAGCAGCGAGGGACAGGGGACCGATGAGCAGTTCTTC.

This chain uses TRBV10-3 with TRBJ2-5; 7 bases are a match to TRBD2. Germline CDR1 and CDR2: ENHRY and SYGVKD. CDR3 length equals 16 residues. With V trimmed by 4 bases and J by 3 bases, 11 bases remained unmatched. This chain's CDR3 is CAISAPVGLAEETQYF. DNA of the CDR3: TGTGCCATCAGTGCACCCGTAGGGCTAGCGGAAGAGACCCAGTACTTC.

This clone occurred once. This chain joins TRBV5-5 and TRBJ1-1; D may be TRBD1 (5 bases). The germline V gene encodes CDR1 SGHKS and CDR2 YYEKEE (reference sequence). This CDR3 is built from 15 residues. The V and J ends lost 0 bases and 1 base respectively, with 10 bases between them. The CDR3 DNA reads as TGTGCCAGCAGCTTGGTTGGGGGGAGGAACACTGAAGCTTTCTTT. Its translation: CASSLVGGRNTEAFF.

V is TRBV11-1 and J is TRBJ2-3; either TRBD1 or TRBD2 may supply D (6 bases each). V gave up 9 bases and J gave up 5 bases, with 9 bases separating them. CDR1 is SGHAT, CDR2 FQDESV, per germline (reference sequence). This CDR3 contains 11 residues. The CDR3 DNA reads TGTGCCAGTCGGGGGCGAGATACGCAGTATTTT. This gives the protein CASRGRDTQYF.

The V and J genes are TRBV5-4 and TRBJ2-2; possibly TRBD1 for D (7 bases). V was trimmed by 4 bases and J by 0 bases, leaving 10 bases between them. This CDR3 spans 15 amino acids. CDR1 SGHNT and CDR2 YYREEE come from the germline V gene (reference sequence). CDR3 coding DNA: TGTGCCAGCAGCCGGGGGACAGCGAACACCGGGGAGCTGTTTTTT. As protein: CASSRGTANTGELFF.

The genes are TRBV27 and TRBJ1-5; TRBD1 might be the D (6 bases). CDR3 size: 17 residues. Trimming pared 2 bases from V and 0 bases from J, leaving 14 bases between. CDR1 is MNHEY, CDR2 SMNVEV, per germline (reference sequence). CDR3 bases: TGTGCCAGCAGTTTAAAGGGACACCAGTATAGCAATCAGCCCCAGCATTTT. Residues: CASSLKGHQYSNQPQHF.

The chain uses TRBV18 and TRBJ2-2; D is perhaps TRBD1 (6 bases). Germline values: CDR1 KGHSH, CDR2 LQKENI. Between the trimmed V and J ends, which lost 2 bases and 7 bases, there was a span of 17 bases. The CDR3 loop spans 16 amino acids. CDR3 region: CASSPSRQAVDGELFF. Here the CDR3 DNA reads TGTGCCAGCTCACCAAGTCGACAGGCCGTCGACGGGGAGCTGTTTTTT.